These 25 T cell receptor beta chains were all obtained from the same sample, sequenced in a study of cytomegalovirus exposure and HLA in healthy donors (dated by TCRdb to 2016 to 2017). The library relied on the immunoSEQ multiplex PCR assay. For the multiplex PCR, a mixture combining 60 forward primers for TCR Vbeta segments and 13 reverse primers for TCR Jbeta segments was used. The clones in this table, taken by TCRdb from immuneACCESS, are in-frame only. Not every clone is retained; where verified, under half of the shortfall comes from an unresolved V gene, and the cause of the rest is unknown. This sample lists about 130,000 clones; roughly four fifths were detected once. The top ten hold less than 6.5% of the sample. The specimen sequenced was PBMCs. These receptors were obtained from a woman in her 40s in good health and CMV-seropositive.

This chain's CDR3 is CASRGGWTTNEKLFF. For the CDR3, the DNA is TGTGCCAGCAGAGGAGGGTGGACGACTAATGAAAAACTGTTTTTT. The chain combines TRBV6-1 with TRBJ1-4; no clear D. The CDR3 runs 15 residues. Germline V gene lookup returns CDR1 MNHNS and CDR2 SASEGT. Trimming stripped 6 bases from V and 2 bases from J, with 13 bases between.

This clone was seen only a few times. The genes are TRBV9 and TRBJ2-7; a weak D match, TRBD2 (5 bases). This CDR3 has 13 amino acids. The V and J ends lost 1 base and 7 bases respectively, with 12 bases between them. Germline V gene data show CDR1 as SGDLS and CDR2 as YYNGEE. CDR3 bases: TGTGCCAGCAGCGTAAAGGACTTGCGAGAGCAGTACTTC. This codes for CASSVKDLREQYF.

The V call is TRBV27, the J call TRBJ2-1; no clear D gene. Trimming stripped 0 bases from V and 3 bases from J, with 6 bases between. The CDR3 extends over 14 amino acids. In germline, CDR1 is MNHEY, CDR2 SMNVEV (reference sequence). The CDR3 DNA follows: TGTGCCAGCAGTTTATCCGCAGGCTACAATGAGCAGTTCTTC. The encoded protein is CASSLSAGYNEQFF.

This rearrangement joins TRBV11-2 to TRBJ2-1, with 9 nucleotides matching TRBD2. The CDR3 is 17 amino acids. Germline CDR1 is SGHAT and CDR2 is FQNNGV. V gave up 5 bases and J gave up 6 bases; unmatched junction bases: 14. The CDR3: CASSGGRGGRAGNEQFF. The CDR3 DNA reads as TGTGCCAGCAGCGGTGGAAGGGGCGGGAGGGCTGGCAATGAGCAGTTCTTC.

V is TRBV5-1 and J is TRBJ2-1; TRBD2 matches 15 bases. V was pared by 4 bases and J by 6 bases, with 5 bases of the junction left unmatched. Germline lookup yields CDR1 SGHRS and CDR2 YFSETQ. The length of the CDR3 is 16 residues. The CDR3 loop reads CASSPGLAGGTNEQFF. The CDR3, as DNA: TGCGCCAGCAGCCCGGGACTAGCGGGAGGTACCAATGAGCAGTTCTTC.

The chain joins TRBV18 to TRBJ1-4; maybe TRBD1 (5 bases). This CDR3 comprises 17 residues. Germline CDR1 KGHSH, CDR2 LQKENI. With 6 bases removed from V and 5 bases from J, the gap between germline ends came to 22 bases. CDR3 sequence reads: CASSATSRGIQNEKLFF. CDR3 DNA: TGTGCCAGCTCCGCAACCAGTAGGGGCATCCAGAATGAAAAACTGTTTTTT.

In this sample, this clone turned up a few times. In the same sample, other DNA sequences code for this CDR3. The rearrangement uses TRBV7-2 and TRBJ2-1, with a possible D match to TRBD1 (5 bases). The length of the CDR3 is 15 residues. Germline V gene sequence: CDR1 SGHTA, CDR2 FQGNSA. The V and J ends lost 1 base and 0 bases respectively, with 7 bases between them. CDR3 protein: CASSLGTGSYNEQFF. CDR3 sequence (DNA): TGTGCCAGCAGCTTAGGTACAGGCTCCTACAATGAGCAGTTCTTC. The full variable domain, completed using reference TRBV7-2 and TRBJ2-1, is GAGVSQSPSNKVTEKGKDVELRCDPISGHTALYWYRQSLGQGLEFLIYFQGNSAPDKSGLPSDRFSAERTGGSVSTLTIQRTQQEDSAVYLCASSLGTGSYNEQFFGPGTRLTVL.

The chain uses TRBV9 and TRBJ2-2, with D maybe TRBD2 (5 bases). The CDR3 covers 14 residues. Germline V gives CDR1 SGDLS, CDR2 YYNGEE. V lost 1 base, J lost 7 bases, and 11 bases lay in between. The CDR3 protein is CASSVTGSGGELFF. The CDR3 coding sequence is TGTGCCAGCAGCGTAACGGGGTCAGGCGGGGAGCTGTTTTTT.

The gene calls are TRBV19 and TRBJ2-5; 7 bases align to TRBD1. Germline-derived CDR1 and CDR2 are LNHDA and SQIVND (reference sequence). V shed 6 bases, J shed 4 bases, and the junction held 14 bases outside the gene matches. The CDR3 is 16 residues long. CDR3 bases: TGTGCCAGTAGGGGACAGCCCCCGACGGTCGGAGAGACCCAGTACTTC. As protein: CASRGQPPTVGETQYF.

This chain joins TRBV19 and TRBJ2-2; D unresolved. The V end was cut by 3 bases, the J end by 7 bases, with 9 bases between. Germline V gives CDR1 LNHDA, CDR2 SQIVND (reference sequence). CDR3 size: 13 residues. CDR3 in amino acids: CASSILSSGELFF. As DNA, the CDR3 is TGTGCCAGTAGTATTCTCTCTAGCGGGGAGCTGTTTTTT.

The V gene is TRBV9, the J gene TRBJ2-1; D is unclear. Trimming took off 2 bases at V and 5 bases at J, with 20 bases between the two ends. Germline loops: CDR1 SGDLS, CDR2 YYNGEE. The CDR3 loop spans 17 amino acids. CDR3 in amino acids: CASSVKPGELLHNEQFF. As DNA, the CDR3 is TGTGCCAGCAGCGTCAAACCGGGTGAACTACTTCACAATGAGCAGTTCTTC. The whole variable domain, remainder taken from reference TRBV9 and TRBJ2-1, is DSGVTQTPKHLITATGQRVTLRCSPRSGDLSVYWYQQSLDQGLQFLIQYYNGEERAKGNILERFSAQQFPDLHSELNLSSLELGDSALYFCASSVKPGELLHNEQFFGPGTRLTVL.

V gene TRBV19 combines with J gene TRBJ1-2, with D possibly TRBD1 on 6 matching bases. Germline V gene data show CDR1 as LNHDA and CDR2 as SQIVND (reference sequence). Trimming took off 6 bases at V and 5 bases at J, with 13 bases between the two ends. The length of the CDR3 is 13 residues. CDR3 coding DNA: TGTGCCAGTAGCAGACAGGTGATTTATGGCTACACCTTC. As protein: CASSRQVIYGYTF.

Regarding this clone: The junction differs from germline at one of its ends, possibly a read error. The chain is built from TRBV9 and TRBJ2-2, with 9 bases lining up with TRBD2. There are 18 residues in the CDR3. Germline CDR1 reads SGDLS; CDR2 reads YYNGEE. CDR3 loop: CASSHSERGGAKTGELFF. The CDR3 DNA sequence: TGTGCCAGCAGCCATTCGGAGCGCGGGGGGGCGAAAACCGGGGAGCTGTTTTTT.

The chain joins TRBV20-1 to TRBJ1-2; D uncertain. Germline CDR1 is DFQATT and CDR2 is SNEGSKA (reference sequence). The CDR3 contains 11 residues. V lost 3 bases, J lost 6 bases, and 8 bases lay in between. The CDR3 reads CSASAPDGYTF. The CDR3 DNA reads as TGCAGTGCTAGTGCCCCAGATGGCTACACCTTC.

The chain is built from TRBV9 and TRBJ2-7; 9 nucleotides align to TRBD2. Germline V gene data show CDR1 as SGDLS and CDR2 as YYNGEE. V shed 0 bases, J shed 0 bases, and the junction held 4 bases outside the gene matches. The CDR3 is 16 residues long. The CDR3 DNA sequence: TGTGCCAGCAGCGTAGACCAAGCGGGAGGCTCCTACGAGCAGTACTTC. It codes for CASSVDQAGGSYEQYF.

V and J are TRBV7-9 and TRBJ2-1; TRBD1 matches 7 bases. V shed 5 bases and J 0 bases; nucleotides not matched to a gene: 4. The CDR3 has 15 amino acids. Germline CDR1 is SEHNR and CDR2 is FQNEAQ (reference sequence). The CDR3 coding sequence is TGTGCCAGCAGCAAAGGACAGGCCTCCTACAATGAGCAGTTCTTC. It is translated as CASSKGQASYNEQFF.

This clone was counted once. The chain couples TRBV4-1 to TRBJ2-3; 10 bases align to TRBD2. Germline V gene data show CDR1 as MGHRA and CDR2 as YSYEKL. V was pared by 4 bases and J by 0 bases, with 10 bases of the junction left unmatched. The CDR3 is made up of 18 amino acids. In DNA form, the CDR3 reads TGCGCCAGCAGCCGCACCGAGACTAGCGGGCCTAGCACAGATACGCAGTATTTT. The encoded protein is CASSRTETSGPSTDTQYF.

The CDR3 protein is CASSFLGTGRYEQYF. The CDR3 nucleotides read TGTGCCAGCAGCTTCCTCGGGACAGGGCGCTACGAGCAGTACTTC. This chain joins TRBV5-6 and TRBJ2-7; 9 bases agree with TRBD1. V lost 2 bases to trimming and J lost 3 bases; unmatched junction nucleotides: 6. This CDR3 has 15 residues. Germline V gene lookup returns CDR1 SGHDT and CDR2 YYEEEE. The complete variable domain, with remaining parts taken from reference TRBV5-6 and TRBJ2-7, reads DAGVTQSPTHLIKTRGQQVTLRCSPKSGHDTVSWYQQALGQGPQFIFQYYEEEERQRGNFPDRFSGHQFPNYSSELNVNALLLGDSALYLCASSFLGTGRYEQYFGPGTRLTVT.

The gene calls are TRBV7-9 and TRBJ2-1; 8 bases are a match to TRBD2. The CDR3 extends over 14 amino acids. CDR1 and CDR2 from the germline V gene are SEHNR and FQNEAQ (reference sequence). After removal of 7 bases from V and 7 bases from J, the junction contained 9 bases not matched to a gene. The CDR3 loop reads CASIPAGVGNEQFF. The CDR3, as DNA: TGTGCCAGCATCCCAGCGGGAGTGGGGAATGAGCAGTTCTTC.

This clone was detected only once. Here the CDR3 DNA reads TGTGCCAGCCTAAGTAAGGACAGGGCCTCCTACGAGCAGTACTTC. Translating gives CASLSKDRASYEQYF. The genes are TRBV2 and TRBJ2-7; TRBD1 matches at 8 bases. The length of the CDR3 is 15 residues. Germline CDR1 and CDR2: SNHLY and FYNNEI. V gave up 8 bases and J gave up 0 bases; unmatched junction bases: 9.

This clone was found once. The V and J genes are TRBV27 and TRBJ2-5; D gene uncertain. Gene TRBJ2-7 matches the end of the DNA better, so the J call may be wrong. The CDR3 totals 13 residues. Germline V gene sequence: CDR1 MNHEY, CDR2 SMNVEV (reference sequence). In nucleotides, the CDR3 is TGTGCCAGCAGTTTATCCCCGTCCTACGAGCAGTACTTC. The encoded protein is CASSLSPSYEQYF.

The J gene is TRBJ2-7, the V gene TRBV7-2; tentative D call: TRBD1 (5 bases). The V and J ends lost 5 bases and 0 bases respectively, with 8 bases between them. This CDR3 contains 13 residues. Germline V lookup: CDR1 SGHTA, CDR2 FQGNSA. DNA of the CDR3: TGTGCCAGCAGCATCAGGGACTCCTACGAGCAGTACTTC. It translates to CASSIRDSYEQYF.

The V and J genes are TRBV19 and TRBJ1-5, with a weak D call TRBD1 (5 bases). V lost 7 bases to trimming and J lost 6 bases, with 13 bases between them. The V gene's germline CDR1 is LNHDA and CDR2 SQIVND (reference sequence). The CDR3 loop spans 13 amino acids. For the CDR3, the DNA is TGTGCCAGTACCGGGGGTGGAGTTCAGCCCCAGCATTTT. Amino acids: CASTGGGVQPQHF.

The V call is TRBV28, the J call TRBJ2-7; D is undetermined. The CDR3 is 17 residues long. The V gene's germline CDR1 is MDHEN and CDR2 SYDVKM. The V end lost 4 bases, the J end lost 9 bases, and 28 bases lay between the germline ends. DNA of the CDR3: TGTGCCAGCAGTTCGCTTGGTAGCACACGTTTGTTAACTCGGCAGTACTTC. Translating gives CASSSLGSTRLLTRQYF.

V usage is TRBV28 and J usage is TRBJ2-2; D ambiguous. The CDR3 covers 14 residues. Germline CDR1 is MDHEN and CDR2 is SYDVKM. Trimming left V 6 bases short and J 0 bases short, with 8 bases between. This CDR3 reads CASRRDPNTGELFF. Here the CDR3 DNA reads TGTGCCAGCAGGCGAGATCCGAACACCGGGGAGCTGTTTTTT.